Here is one T cell receptor beta chain with its context. A quantity of roughly 0.5 to 1 ug RNA underwent reverse transcription using random hexamers. MiXCR, run by TCRdb on the immunoSEQ multiplex PCR reads, gives a single entry per CDR3 protein. The data contain 200,000 to 300,000 distinct CDR3 sequences, roughly 95% of them seen just once; the ten biggest clones take up 0.095% to 0.12%. Deletions cut 4 bases from V and 4 bases from J, with 20 bases between. The V gene's germline CDR1 is SGDLS and CDR2 YYNGEE. The CDR3 totals 17 residues. The T cells that were sequenced for TCR beta were CD8+ and CD4+ cells from blood. This entry is derived from a study of CD8 T cells in Susac syndrome.

Sequenced material: CD4+ T cells from PBMCs. J is TRBJ2-2 and V is TRBV9; D may be TRBD1 (9 bases). The sequence came from a human donor with Susac syndrome. CDR3 nucleotides: TGTGCCAGCAGCATAGCGGGGACAGGGAGTAGCACCGGGGAGCTGTTTTTT. Translation: CASSIAGTGSSTGELFF.